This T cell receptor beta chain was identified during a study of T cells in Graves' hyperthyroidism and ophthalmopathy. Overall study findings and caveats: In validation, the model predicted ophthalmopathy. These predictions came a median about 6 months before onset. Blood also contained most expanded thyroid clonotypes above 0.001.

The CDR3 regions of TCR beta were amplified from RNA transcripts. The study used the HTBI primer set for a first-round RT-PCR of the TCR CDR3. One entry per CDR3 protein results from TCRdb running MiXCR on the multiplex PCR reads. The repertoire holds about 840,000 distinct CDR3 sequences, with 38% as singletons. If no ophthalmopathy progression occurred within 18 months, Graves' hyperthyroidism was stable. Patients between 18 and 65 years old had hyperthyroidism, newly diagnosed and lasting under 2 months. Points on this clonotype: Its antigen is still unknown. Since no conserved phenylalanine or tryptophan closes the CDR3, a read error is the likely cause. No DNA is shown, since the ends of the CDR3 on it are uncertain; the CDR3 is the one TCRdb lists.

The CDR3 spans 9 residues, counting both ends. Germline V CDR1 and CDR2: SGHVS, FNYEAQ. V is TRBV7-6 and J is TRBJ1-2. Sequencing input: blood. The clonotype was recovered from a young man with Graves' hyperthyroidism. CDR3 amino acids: CASRRGVSI.